What follows is one T cell receptor (beta chain) and its context. The CDR3 extends over 16 amino acids. Trimming took 6 bases from V and 2 from J; bases not matched to a gene: 13. The V gene's germline CDR1 is SNHLY and CDR2 FYNNEI. Participant age was about 18 to 95 years, and participants resided in fewer than 30 US areas. Allocation to cohorts depended on clinical history reported by the participants. Donors of Cohort 3 who recovered were those that had two negative PCRs, clearance, or symptom resolution. Data came from immunoSEQ multiplex PCR; TCRdb stores just in-frame clones and leaves some out. Of 150,000 to 200,000 clones in the sample, around 91% were seen once. The data belong to a study of blood T cell repertoires in COVID-19. Looking at the study overall: PBMCs, B-cell-depleted T cells, or T cells provided the cDNA or gDNA that made up the material.

This TCR derives from a woman between 18 and 29 years old who had recovered from COVID-19. The chain recombines TRBV2 with TRBJ2-7; 7 bases align to TRBD2. The sample comprised PBMCs or T cells enriched from blood (not recorded which). CDR3 sequence: CASRGGRAGQAYEQYF. CDR3 DNA sequence: TGTGCCAGCAGGGGGGGGAGGGCCGGTCAGGCCTACGAGCAGTACTTC.